The 28 T cell receptor beta chains presented below share a single source sample, sequenced in a study of response to subunit inactivated influenza vaccine. TCRdb re-called the RT-PCR reads through MiXCR, storing one row per CDR3 protein. Seen here are around 760,000 distinct CDR3 sequences, approximately 15% observed once, and the top ten hold 5.5% to 7%. The input for sequencing was PBMCs from blood, taken around 14 days before vaccination. The receptors here all came from a man aged 45-60 years who received an inactivated influenza vaccine.

The chain recombines TRBV5-6 with TRBJ1-1, with 7 bases that match TRBD1. Germline-derived CDR1 and CDR2 are SGHDT and YYEEEE. The CDR3 consists of 12 residues. V gave up 5 bases and J gave up 12 bases; unmatched junction bases: 10. CDR3 in DNA: TGTGCCAGCAGTAAACAGGGGATAGGACCTTTCTTT. Its translation is CASSKQGIGPFF. Using reference TRBV5-6 and TRBJ1-1 for the parts outside the CDR3, the full variable domain is DAGVTQSPTHLIKTRGQQVTLRCSPKSGHDTVSWYQQALGQGPQFIFQYYEEEERQRGNFPDRFSGHQFPNYSSELNVNALLLGDSALYLCASSKQGIGPFFGQGTRLTVV.

The table lists this clonotype with a count of one. This may come from a read error, since a much larger clone is one base off. The V and J genes are TRBV27 and TRBJ2-1; 12 bases align to TRBD2. This CDR3 spans 17 amino acids. Germline assignment: CDR1 MNHEY and CDR2 SMNVEV (reference sequence). As DNA, the CDR3 is TGTGCCAGCAGTGATAGACTGGGACTAGCGGGTGACAATGAGCCGTTCTTC. This translates into CASSDRLGLAGDNEPFF.

J is TRBJ2-7 and V is TRBV5-6, with D perhaps assigned TRBD1 or TRBD2 (5 bases each). This CDR3 is built from 19 residues. V was pared by 4 bases and J by 1 base, with 27 bases between. The V gene's germline CDR1 is SGHDT and CDR2 YYEEEE. The DNA for the CDR3 is TGTGCCAGCAGCCTAGGATATCTACAAACCCGGGACGAGTCCTACGAGCAGTACTTC. It specifies CASSLGYLQTRDESYEQYF.

In this sample, this clonotype turned up many times. The genes are TRBV5-1 and TRBJ1-4; D remains unclear. The CDR3 sequence is 14 residues long. Trimming took off 5 bases at V and 5 bases at J, with 13 bases between the two ends. Germline CDR1 and CDR2: SGHRS and YFSETQ. The CDR3 region is CASSPAERNEKLFF. In nucleotides, the CDR3 is TGCGCCAGCAGTCCGGCAGAGCGAAATGAAAAACTGTTTTTT.

This clonotype has more than one count but fewer than ten. The V gene is TRBV20-1, the J gene TRBJ2-3, with 8 bases fitting TRBD2. V shed 3 bases, J shed 9 bases, and the junction held 8 bases outside the gene matches. The CDR3 has 13 residues. Germline V gene data show CDR1 as DFQATT and CDR2 as SNEGSKA (reference sequence). CDR3 region: CSASGRGTGTQYF. The CDR3 DNA sequence: TGCAGTGCTAGCGGGAGGGGCACAGGGACGCAGTATTTT.

This clonotype was detected many times. The V call is TRBV12-3 or TRBV12-4, the J call TRBJ2-4; D ambiguous. The length of the CDR3 is 14 residues. Trimming took off 7 bases at V and 0 bases at J, with 10 bases between the two ends. CDR3 sequence: CASNKDLAKNIQYF. The CDR3 nucleotides are TGTGCCAGCAATAAGGACCTAGCCAAAAACATTCAGTACTTC.

The V and J genes are TRBV5-5 and TRBJ1-4, with 10 bases fitting TRBD1. This CDR3 has 15 amino acids. CDR1 and CDR2 from the germline V gene are SGHKS and YYEKEE (reference sequence). The V segment lost 0 bases and the J segment 8 bases; nucleotides outside the gene matches: 4. For the CDR3, the DNA is TGTGCCAGCAGCTTGGCCCCGGGACAGGGGGAAAAACTGTTTTTT. Translating gives CASSLAPGQGEKLFF.

The chain has TRBV10-3 and TRBJ1-2; D remains ambiguous. This CDR3 is built from 12 residues. CDR1 and CDR2 (germline): ENHRY, SYGVKD. The V end was cut by 7 bases, the J end by 4 bases, with 10 bases between. CDR3 amino acids: CAINSEGYGYTF. CDR3 coding DNA: TGTGCCATCAATTCTGAGGGCTATGGCTACACCTTC.

The rearrangement uses TRBV7-2 and TRBJ2-7, with no clear D. The CDR3 loop spans 14 amino acids. The ends were cut back, 5 bases at V and 9 bases at J, with 20 bases in the middle. Per the germline V gene, CDR1 is SGHTA and CDR2 is FQGNSA. The CDR3 region has the DNA TGTGCCAGCAGCCCCACATTTGGGTCCGACACGCAGTACTTC. Translation: CASSPTFGSDTQYF.

The chain couples TRBV11-2 to TRBJ2-1; no clear D gene. The germline V gene encodes CDR1 SGHAT and CDR2 FQNNGV. The V gene lost 4 bases and the J gene lost 10 bases, with 5 bases spanning the gap. The CDR3 contains 10 residues. CDR3 in DNA: TGTGCCAGCAGCTCCACAGAGCAGTTCTTC. Translation: CASSSTEQFF.

This chain connects TRBV5-1 to TRBJ1-1; 7 bases match TRBD1. The CDR3 spans 15 residues. Germline V gives CDR1 SGHRS, CDR2 YFSETQ. Germline trimming cut 2 bases from V and 0 bases from J; bases unmatched to any gene: 4. CDR3 DNA sequence: TGCGCCAGCAGCTTCCAGGGGGATATGAACACTGAAGCTTTCTTT. Protein: CASSFQGDMNTEAFF.

This sequence joins TRBV7-9 and TRBJ1-1; D is uncertain. In germline, CDR1 is SEHNR, CDR2 FQNEAQ (reference sequence). The CDR3 is made up of 12 amino acids. Trimming cost V 4 bases and J 7 bases, with 10 bases left between them. Here the CDR3 reads CASSSAVLEAFF. DNA for the CDR3: TGTGCCAGCAGCTCAGCGGTCCTTGAAGCTTTCTTT.

This clonotype was seen many times. This rearrangement joins TRBV5-1 to TRBJ2-7; 8 positions agree with TRBD1. The CDR3 sequence is 13 residues long. The germline V gene has CDR1 SGHRS and CDR2 YFSETQ. Trimming removed 5 bases from V and 7 bases from J; junction bases left unmatched: 8. CDR3 DNA: TGCGCCAGCAGGGGACAGGACTATAGGGAGCAGTACTTC. It is translated as CASRGQDYREQYF. Looking up the rest from reference TRBV5-1 and TRBJ2-7 gives the full variable domain: KAGVTQTPRYLIKTRGQQVTLSCSPISGHRSVSWYQQTPGQGLQFLFEYFSETQRNKGNFPGRFSGRQFSNSRSEMNVSTLELGDSALYLCASRGQDYREQYFGPGTRLTVT.

This clonotype was found many times. The chain is built from TRBV12-3 or TRBV12-4 and TRBJ2-2; D unresolved. The V end was cut by 1 base, the J end by 1 base, with 10 bases between. The length of the CDR3 is 16 residues. The CDR3 DNA follows: TGTGCCAGCAGTTTAGTTCGGTCTGGGAACACCGGGGAGCTGTTTTTT. Translating gives CASSLVRSGNTGELFF.

J is TRBJ2-3 and V is TRBV29-1; 9 bases are shared with TRBD2. The CDR3 length is 15 residues. Germline lookup yields CDR1 SQVTM and CDR2 ANQGSEA. Trimming took 2 bases from V and 5 from J; bases not matched to a gene: 8. The CDR3 region is CSVELLAGWGDTQYF. The CDR3 bases are TGCAGCGTTGAACTGCTAGCGGGGTGGGGAGATACGCAGTATTTT.

This chain links TRBV15 with TRBJ2-4; 8 nucleotides align to TRBD1. From germline, CDR1 is LNHNV and CDR2 YYDKDF (reference sequence). With V trimmed by 5 bases and J by 0 bases, 3 bases remained unmatched. The CDR3 is made up of 15 amino acids. Written as DNA, the CDR3 is TGTGCCACCAGCGTTGACAGGGGAGCCAAAAACATTCAGTACTTC. This codes for CATSVDRGAKNIQYF.

This chain joins TRBV20-1 and TRBJ2-5; no clear D. Germline CDR1 reads DFQATT; CDR2 reads SNEGSKA (reference sequence). This CDR3 region has 12 residues. Trimming shortened V by 3 bases and J by 2 bases, and 7 bases separated the two germline ends. The DNA for the CDR3 is TGCAGTGCTAGTATTTCTCAAGAGACCCAGTACTTC. It specifies CSASISQETQYF.

This clonotype has only a few counts. This chain uses TRBV14 with TRBJ1-4; tentatively, D is TRBD1 (6 bases). In germline, CDR1 is SGHDN, CDR2 FVKESK. V shed 2 bases and J shed 5 bases, with 12 bases lying between them. The CDR3 length is 15 residues. The CDR3 bases are TGTGCCAGCAGCCAATCGAGGGGGTGGAATGAAAAACTGTTTTTT. It codes for CASSQSRGWNEKLFF.

The rearrangement links TRBV20-1 to TRBJ1-5; 12 positions match TRBD1. Per the germline V gene, CDR1 is DFQATT and CDR2 is SNEGSKA (reference sequence). CDR3 length: 16 residues. V lost 5 bases to trimming and J lost 9 bases; unmatched junction nucleotides: 14. CDR3 in DNA: TGCAGTGCTCCTCAGGGGGACAGGGGGCGGAATGGGCCCCAGCATTTT. It yields the protein CSAPQGDRGRNGPQHF.

The chain links TRBV29-1 to TRBJ2-7, with TRBD2 identical over 9 bases. CDR1 and CDR2 from the germline V gene are SQVTM and ANQGSEA. This CDR3 has 14 residues. V was clipped by 2 bases and J by 5 bases; unmatched bases: 7. The CDR3 bases are TGCAGCGTTGAAACCCGAGCTAGCGGGGACGAGCAGTACTTC. Encoded protein: CSVETRASGDEQYF.

This clonotype was counted many times. This rearrangement joins TRBV5-5 to TRBJ2-5, with a possible D match to TRBD1 (6 bases). The germline V and J ends were trimmed by 1 base and 5 bases, with 12 bases remaining between them. CDR1 and CDR2 (germline): SGHKS, YYEKEE (reference sequence). This CDR3 is built from 14 residues. The CDR3 nucleotides are TGTGCCAGCAGCTTGCGGGCAGGGGAGGAGACCCAGTACTTC. Translated, it gives CASSLRAGEETQYF.

This clonotype has more than one count but fewer than ten. This chain joins TRBV20-1 and TRBJ1-1; D is undetermined. CDR1 DFQATT and CDR2 SNEGSKA come from the germline V gene (reference sequence). The ends were cut back, 5 bases at V and 0 bases at J, with 13 bases in the middle. The CDR3 is 14 residues long. CDR3 DNA sequence: TGCAGTGCTGGACCTCAAACTATGAACACTGAAGCTTTCTTT. Residues: CSAGPQTMNTEAFF.

In its sample, this clonotype was seen a few times. The chain recombines TRBV15 with TRBJ2-3; tentatively, D is TRBD2 (6 bases). This CDR3 contains 17 residues. Between the trimmed V and J ends, which lost 0 bases and 6 bases, there was a span of 19 bases. Germline V gene sequence: CDR1 LNHNV, CDR2 YYDKDF (reference sequence). CDR3 coding DNA: TGTGCCACCAGCAGAGATTGGGGGGAGGTATCTGTGGATACGCAGTATTTT. It yields the protein CATSRDWGEVSVDTQYF.

This clonotype was counted between two and nine times. The chain is built from TRBV7-6 and TRBJ2-7; D not resolved. From germline, CDR1 is SGHVS and CDR2 FNYEAQ. The CDR3 length is 13 residues. V dropped 5 bases and J dropped 2 bases, with 10 bases sitting between them. The CDR3: CASSPEYTYEQYF. The CDR3 DNA is TGTGCCAGCAGCCCAGAATACACCTACGAGCAGTACTTC.

The table lists this clonotype with a few counts. CDR3 amino acids: CASSRGDYNNEQFF. CDR3 nucleotide sequence: TGTGCCAGCAGCCGTGGGGACTACAACAATGAGCAGTTCTTC. This sequence joins TRBV28 and TRBJ2-1; 7 nucleotides align to TRBD2. The trim removed 6 bases at V and 5 bases at J, leaving 7 bases unmatched. The CDR3 loop spans 14 amino acids. Germline V gene data show CDR1 as MDHEN and CDR2 as SYDVKM.

This clonotype has just a few counts. This chain joins TRBV9 and TRBJ2-7; 7 nucleotides agree with TRBD2. The CDR3 has 15 residues. Germline loops: CDR1 SGDLS, CDR2 YYNGEE. J lost 0 bases, V lost 0 bases, and 3 bases had no gene match. The CDR3 coding sequence is TGTGCCAGCAGCGTAGGAGGGAGGGGCTCCTACGAGCAGTACTTC. Its protein product is CASSVGGRGSYEQYF.

This clonotype has just one count. This chain joins TRBV28 and TRBJ2-1, with D possibly matching TRBD1 (7 bases). Between the trimmed V and J ends, which lost 4 bases and 9 bases, there was a span of 16 bases. Germline-derived CDR1 and CDR2 are MDHEN and SYDVKM. The CDR3 length is 14 residues. The CDR3 DNA sequence: TGTGCCAGCAGTTGGCCAGGGGGGTTCTCTGAGCAGTTCTTC. It is translated as CASSWPGGFSEQFF.

This clonotype occurred many times. The chain employs TRBV7-2 and TRBJ2-7; D call uncertain. Trimming shortened V by 1 base and J by 4 bases, and 8 bases separated the two germline ends. The CDR3 sequence is 13 residues long. Germline V lookup: CDR1 SGHTA, CDR2 FQGNSA. CDR3: CASSLGQKYEQYF. Written as DNA, the CDR3 is TGTGCCAGCAGCTTAGGTCAGAAATACGAGCAGTACTTC.